This TCR beta chain was sequenced in a study of shared clonotypes between healthy human individuals. Whole-study findings and limits: Represented diversity (both genetic and exposure-history) was limited by the small number of donors.

TCRdb keeps only in-frame clones here, not all; method: immunoSEQ multiplex PCR. Among more than 1.2 million clones listed, approximately 98.5% were seen once. This clone is a singleton in its sample. Its specificity is unknown. The V end lost 2 bases, the J end lost 4 bases, and 11 bases lay between the germline ends. The CDR3 has 14 residues. CDR1 is SGHTA and CDR2 is FQGNSA in the germline V gene. The TCR sequence derives from a man aged 30 to 45 in good health. This sequence joins TRBV7-2 and TRBJ2-5; the D is unclear. The sequenced sample consisted of naive CD4+ T cells sorted from blood. Subset denoted: CD45RA+ positively selected. In DNA, the CDR3 is TGTGCCAGCAGCTTAAGCCGGGCGCTAGAGACCCAGTACTTC. It specifies CASSLSRALETQYF.